One T cell receptor beta chain is described in this entry. These data belong to a study of cytomegalovirus exposure and HLA in healthy donors. Germline lookup yields CDR1 SGHNT and CDR2 YYREEE (reference sequence). Trimming removed 4 bases from V and 5 bases from J, with 6 bases in between. There are 12 residues in the CDR3. Sequencing was performed with immunoSEQ multiplex PCR; in TCRdb, only in-frame clones are kept and a portion is missing. The sample shows some 130,000 clones, approximately 80% of them seen only once. Sequencing was performed on PBMCs. This chain uses TRBV5-4 with TRBJ2-2; D remains unclear. This sequence originates from a man between 25 and 39 years old in good health and CMV-seropositive. Here the CDR3 DNA reads TGTGCCAGCAGCCTATCGACCGGGGAGCTGTTTTTT. Its protein product is CASSLSTGELFF.